This T cell receptor (beta chain) was observed in a study of technical replicates of blood from a handful of donors (dated by TCRdb to 2016 to 2017). As to this clone: Its target antigen remains unknown. Base qualities are not at hand, and no much larger clone is one base apart.

The receptor library was made with the immunoSEQ multiplex PCR assay. The immuneACCESS repertoire file appears here via TCRdb, limited to in-frame rearrangements. These files lack a portion of the clones; in checked studies, under half of the deficit traces to unresolved V genes, and the cause of the others is not known. In this sample the table shows 53,000 or so clones, 85% to 95% of which occur a single time. 4.2% of the sample goes to the ten largest clones. The sequenced material came from PBMCs. The source is a human donor in good health. Some clones in this sample may be carry-over from other donors' samples.

At the DNA level, the sequence is TGTGCCAGCTCACAGTGGACTAGCGGTGATGAGCAGTTCTTC. Its coded protein is CASSQWTSGDEQFF. The chain couples TRBV18 to TRBJ2-1, and TRBD2 aligns with 10 junction nucleotides. Trimming takes 4 bases off V and 8 bases off J; junction bases not matched to a gene: 5. According to the germline V gene, CDR1 reads KGHSH and CDR2 reads LQKENI. From the cysteine through the phenylalanine, the CDR3 covers 14 amino acids. Only the CDR3 DNA is retained, 42 bases long and in frame from the first base.